This TCR beta chain was recorded in a study of Ad26.COV2.S vaccination and SARS-CoV-2 variants. Treatment: 15 to 20 received Ad26.COV2.S at low or high dose, single or two shots; about 5 received placebo; per-sample allocation not given. Collection of the samples took place on day 63 after the first injection of vaccine or placebo. Using immunoSEQ multiplex PCR, the repertoire was profiled, and TCRdb retains in-frame clones only, with some absent. The sample holds a few hundred thousand clones; around 87% are singletons and the top ten take about 3%. Germline CDR1 and CDR2: WNHNN and SYGVQD (reference sequence). V gave up 6 bases and J gave up 5 bases, with 15 bases separating them. This CDR3 comprises 14 residues.

The clonotype originates from a person aged 18 to 65 who received the Ad26.COV2.S COVID-19 vaccine or a placebo. The chain employs TRBV10-1 and TRBJ2-3, with D possibly being TRBD1 (6 bases). This specimen was peripheral blood, taken in a trial of Ad26.COV2.S vaccine versus placebo. The CDR3 sequence: CASRQDRFQDTQYF. CDR3 coding DNA: TGCGCCAGCAGACAAGACAGGTTCCAAGATACGCAGTATTTT.